Listed below are T cell receptor beta chains from one sample, sequenced in a study of T-cell memory formation after mild COVID-19. TCRdb used MiXCR to reprocess the 5' RACE reads, holding one entry per CDR3 protein. This repertoire shows fewer than 350,000 distinct CDR3 sequences, about 20% found once; its top ten account for roughly 23%. Sequencing was carried out using PBMCs or a T cell subset sorted from them (not recorded which). The receptors were gathered from a man in his late teens or twenties who had mild COVID-19 (a few samples of this study predate the infection). Cell type and time point are not known. The CDR3 runs from the conserved cysteine through the conserved F or W. A D gene is named only where the DNA matches it firmly. Where a row states a size, it is once, few, many or the class of an expanded clone; other rows omit it.

J gene,D gene,V gene,clone size,CDR3 DNA,CDR3 protein
TRBJ1-2,.,TRBV12-3/TRBV12-4,few,TGTGCCAGCAGTTTCCGGGGGGAGGGGGGCTACACCTTC,CASSFRGEGGYTF
TRBJ2-4,TRBD1,TRBV3-1,.,TGTGCCAGCAGCCAGACAGGGCTCGCCAAAAACATTCAGTACTTC,CASSQTGLAKNIQYF
TRBJ2-3,.,TRBV3-1,.,TGTGCCAGCAGCCCTGAACCCTGGCCATCCGATACGCAGTATTTT,CASSPEPWPSDTQYF
TRBJ2-7,.,TRBV4-3,.,TGCGCCAGCAGCCCGTGGGCTGGGGATTACGAGCAGTACTTC,CASSPWAGDYEQYF
TRBJ1-2,.,TRBV10-3,few,TGTGCCATCAGTGAATCGGACAGAAACTATGGCTACACCTTC,CAISESDRNYGYTF
TRBJ2-7,TRBD1,TRBV6-5,few,TGTGCCAGCAGAGACGGCGGGACAGGGGTATACGAGCAGTACTTC,CASRDGGTGVYEQYF
TRBJ1-2,TRBD1,TRBV10-3,few,TGTGCCATCGGGACAGGCCTAACTTATGGCTACACCTTC,CAIGTGLTYGYTF
TRBJ2-1,.,TRBV24-1,few,TGTGCCACCCAGAAAAATGAGCAGTTCTTC,CATQKNEQFF
TRBJ2-1,TRBD2,TRBV5-5,few,TGTGCCAGCAGACCCTCCGCGATGCGGGGGGCCCCGAGCTCCTACAATGAGCAGTTCTTC,CASRPSAMRGAPSSYNEQFF
TRBJ2-1,.,TRBV7-2,.,TGTGCCAGCAGCTCTCCCGGGAGTTACAATGAGCAGTTCTTC,CASSSPGSYNEQFF
TRBJ1-5,.,TRBV2,.,TGTGCCAGCAGTGCCCCCAGCAATCAGCCCCAGCATTTT,CASSAPSNQPQHF
TRBJ2-1,TRBD2,TRBV3-1,.,TGTGCCAGCAGCCAACGGGGGGCCTACAATGAGCAGTTCTTC,CASSQRGAYNEQFF
TRBJ1-6,TRBD1,TRBV7-8,.,TGTGCCAGCAGCTTGGGATATGGACAGGCCAGGACACCCCTCCACTTT,CASSLGYGQARTPLHF
TRBJ1-4,.,TRBV6-5,.,TGTGCCAGCAGTTCCCAAAGGGGGAATGAAAAACTGTTTTTT,CASSSQRGNEKLFF
TRBJ2-7,.,TRBV7-8,few,TGTGCCAGCAGCTTCAGGGGCCTACGGTCTCGTGAGCAGTACTTC,CASSFRGLRSREQYF
TRBJ1-2,.,TRBV11-2,few,TGTGCCAGCAGCTTAGCTGTGCACAGAAACTATGGCTACACCTTC,CASSLAVHRNYGYTF
TRBJ2-7,TRBD2,TRBV6-5,few,TGTGCCAGCAGTGGGGGACTAGCGGGGGACTACGAGCAGTACTTC,CASSGGLAGDYEQYF